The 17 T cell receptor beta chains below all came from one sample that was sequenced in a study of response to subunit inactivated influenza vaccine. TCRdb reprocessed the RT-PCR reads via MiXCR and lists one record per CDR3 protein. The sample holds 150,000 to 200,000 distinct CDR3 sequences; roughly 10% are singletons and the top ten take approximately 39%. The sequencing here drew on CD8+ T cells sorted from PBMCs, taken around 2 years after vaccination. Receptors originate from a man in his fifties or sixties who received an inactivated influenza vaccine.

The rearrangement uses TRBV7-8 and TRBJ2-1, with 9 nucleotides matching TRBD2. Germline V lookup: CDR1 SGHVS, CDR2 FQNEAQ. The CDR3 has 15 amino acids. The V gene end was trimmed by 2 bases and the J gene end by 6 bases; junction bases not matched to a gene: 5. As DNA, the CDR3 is TGTGCCAGCAGCTTATTCGGCGGGAGGGTCAATGAGCAGTTCTTC. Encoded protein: CASSLFGGRVNEQFF.

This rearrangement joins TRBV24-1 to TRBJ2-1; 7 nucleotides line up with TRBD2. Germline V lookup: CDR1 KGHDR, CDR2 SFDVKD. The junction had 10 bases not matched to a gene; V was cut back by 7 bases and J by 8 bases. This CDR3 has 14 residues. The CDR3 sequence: CATSSGTTVYEQFF. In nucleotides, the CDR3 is TGTGCCACCAGCTCCGGGACTACAGTTTATGAGCAGTTCTTC.

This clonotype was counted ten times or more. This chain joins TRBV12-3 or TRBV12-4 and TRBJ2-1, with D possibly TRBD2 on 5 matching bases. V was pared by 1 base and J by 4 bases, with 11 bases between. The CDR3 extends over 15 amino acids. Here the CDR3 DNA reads TGTGCCAGCAGTTTAGTCGGGAATGGGTACAATGAGCAGTTCTTC. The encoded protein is CASSLVGNGYNEQFF.

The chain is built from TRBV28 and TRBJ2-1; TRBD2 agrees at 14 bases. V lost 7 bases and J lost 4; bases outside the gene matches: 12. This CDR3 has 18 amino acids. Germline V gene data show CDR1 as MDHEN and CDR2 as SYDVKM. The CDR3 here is CASTLGLAGEGRYNEQFF. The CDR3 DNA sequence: TGTGCCAGCACCCTGGGACTAGCGGGAGAGGGGCGGTACAATGAGCAGTTCTTC.

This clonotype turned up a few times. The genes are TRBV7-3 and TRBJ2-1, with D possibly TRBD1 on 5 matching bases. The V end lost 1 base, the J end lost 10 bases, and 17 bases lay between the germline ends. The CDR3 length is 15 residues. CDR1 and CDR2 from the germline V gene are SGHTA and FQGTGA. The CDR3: CASSLNRIPIPEQFF. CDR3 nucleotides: TGTGCCAGCAGCTTAAACAGGATACCGATCCCGGAGCAGTTCTTC. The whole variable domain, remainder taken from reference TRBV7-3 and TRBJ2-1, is GAGVSQTPSNKVTEKGKYVELRCDPISGHTALYWYRQSLGQGPEFLIYFQGTGAADDSGLPNDRFFAVRPEGSVSTLKIQRTERGDSAVYLCASSLNRIPIPEQFFGPGTRLTVL.

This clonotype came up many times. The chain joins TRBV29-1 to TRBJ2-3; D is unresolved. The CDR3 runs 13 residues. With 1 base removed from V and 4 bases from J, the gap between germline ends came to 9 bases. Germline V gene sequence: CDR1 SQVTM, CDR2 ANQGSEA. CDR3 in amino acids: CSVEVDLPDTQYF. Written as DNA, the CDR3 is TGCAGCGTTGAAGTAGATTTACCAGATACGCAGTATTTT.

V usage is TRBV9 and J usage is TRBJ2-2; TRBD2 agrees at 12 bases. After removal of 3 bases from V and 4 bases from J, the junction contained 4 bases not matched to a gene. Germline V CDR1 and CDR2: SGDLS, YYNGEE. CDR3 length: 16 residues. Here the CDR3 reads CASSERLAGATGELFF. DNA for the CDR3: TGTGCCAGCAGCGAGAGACTAGCGGGAGCCACCGGGGAGCTGTTTTTT.

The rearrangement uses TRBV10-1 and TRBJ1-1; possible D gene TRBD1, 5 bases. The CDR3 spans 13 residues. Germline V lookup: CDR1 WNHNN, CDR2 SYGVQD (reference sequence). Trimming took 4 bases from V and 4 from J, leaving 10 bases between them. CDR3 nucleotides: TGCGCCAGCAGTGCAGGGAAAGCCACTGAAGCTTTCTTT. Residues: CASSAGKATEAFF.

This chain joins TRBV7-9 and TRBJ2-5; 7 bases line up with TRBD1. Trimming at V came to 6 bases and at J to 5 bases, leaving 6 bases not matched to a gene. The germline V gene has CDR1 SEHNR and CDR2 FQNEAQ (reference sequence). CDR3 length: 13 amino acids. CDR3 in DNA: TGTGCCAGCAGGAAAGGGGGCGACGAGACCCAGTACTTC. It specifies CASRKGGDETQYF.

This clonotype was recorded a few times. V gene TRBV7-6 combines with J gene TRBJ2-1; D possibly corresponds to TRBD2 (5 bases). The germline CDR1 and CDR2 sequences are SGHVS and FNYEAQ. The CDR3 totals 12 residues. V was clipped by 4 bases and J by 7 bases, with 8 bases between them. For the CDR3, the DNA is TGTGCCAGCAGCTCCCCGGGGAATGAGCAGTTCTTC. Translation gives CASSSPGNEQFF.

The DNA of the CDR3 is TGTGCCAGCAGTTTATTGGACCAGGACTACAATGAGCAGTTCTTC. This sequence encodes CASSLLDQDYNEQFF. The chain has TRBV27 and TRBJ2-1; D not resolved. CDR1 and CDR2 (germline): MNHEY, SMNVEV (reference sequence). The CDR3 covers 15 residues. Trimming stripped 1 base from V and 3 bases from J, with 10 bases between.

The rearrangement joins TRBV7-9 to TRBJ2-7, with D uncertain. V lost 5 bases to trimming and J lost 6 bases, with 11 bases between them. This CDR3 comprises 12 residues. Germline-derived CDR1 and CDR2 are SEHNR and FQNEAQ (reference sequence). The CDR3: CASSPEGTEQYF. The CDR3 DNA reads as TGTGCCAGCAGCCCAGAAGGAACCGAGCAGTACTTC. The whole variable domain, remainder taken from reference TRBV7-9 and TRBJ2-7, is DTGVSQNPRHKITKRGQNVTFRCDPISEHNRLYWYRQTLGQGPEFLTYFQNEAQLEKSRLLSDRFSAERPKGSFSTLEIQRTEQGDSAMYLCASSPEGTEQYFGPGTRLTVT.

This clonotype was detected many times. This chain's CDR3 is CASSLLAVPSDEQFF. The CDR3 DNA reads as TGTGCCAGCAGCCTACTAGCGGTCCCTAGTGATGAGCAGTTCTTC. The chain uses TRBV28 and TRBJ2-1; 8 nucleotides agree with TRBD2. The CDR3 contains 15 residues. V was pared by 6 bases and J by 8 bases, with 12 bases of the junction left unmatched. Germline-derived CDR1 and CDR2 are MDHEN and SYDVKM.

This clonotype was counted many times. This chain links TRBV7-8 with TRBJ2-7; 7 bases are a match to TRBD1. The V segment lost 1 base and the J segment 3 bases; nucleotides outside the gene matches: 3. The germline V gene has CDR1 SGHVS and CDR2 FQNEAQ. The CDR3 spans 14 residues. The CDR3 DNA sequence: TGTGCCAGCAGCTTAGGGGGACAGTTCTACGAGCAGTACTTC. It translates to CASSLGGQFYEQYF.

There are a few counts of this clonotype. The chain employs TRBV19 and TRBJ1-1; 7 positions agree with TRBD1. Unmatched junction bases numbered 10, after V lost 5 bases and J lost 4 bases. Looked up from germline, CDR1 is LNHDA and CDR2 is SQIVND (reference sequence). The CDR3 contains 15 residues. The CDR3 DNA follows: TGTGCCAGTAGTCCCGGGACAGCCGGGAGCACTGAAGCTTTCTTT. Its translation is CASSPGTAGSTEAFF.

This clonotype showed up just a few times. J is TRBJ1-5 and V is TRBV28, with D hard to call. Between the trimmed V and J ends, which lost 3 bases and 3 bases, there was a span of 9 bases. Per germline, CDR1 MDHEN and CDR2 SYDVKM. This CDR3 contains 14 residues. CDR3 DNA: TGTGCCAGCAGTTTCGGGGAGATCAATCAGCCCCAGCATTTT. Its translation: CASSFGEINQPQHF.

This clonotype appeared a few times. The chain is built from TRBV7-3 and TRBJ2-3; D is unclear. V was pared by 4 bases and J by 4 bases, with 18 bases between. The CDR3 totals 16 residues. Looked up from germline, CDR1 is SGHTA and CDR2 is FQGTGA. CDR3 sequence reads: CASSSGGIGFSDTQYF. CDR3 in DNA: TGTGCCAGCAGCTCAGGCGGAATCGGTTTTTCAGATACGCAGTATTTT.